This TCR beta chain was identified during a study of cytomegalovirus exposure and HLA in healthy donors. Study-wide points: A later analysis appeared to link common viral pathogens to several of the most significant clusters.

60 Vbeta and 13 Jbeta primers were used in PCR. Clones were read by immunoSEQ multiplex PCR, and TCRdb kept only the in-frame ones, dropping some. The data show roughly 69,000 clones, with 60% to 85% seen just once and roughly 3.5% held by the top ten. CDR3 length: 14 amino acids. Trimming cost V 4 bases and J 9 bases, with 14 bases left between them. Per germline, CDR1 SGHRS and CDR2 YFSETQ. In its sample, this clone was seen a few times. What it binds is unknown. Healthy donors of bone marrow made up the group. This chain joins TRBV5-1 and TRBJ1-6, with TRBD1 as a possible D gene (6 bases). The sample taken for sequencing was PBMCs. The sequence was collected from a man aged 18 to 30 in good health and CMV-seronegative. CDR3 protein: CASSPGRGSSPLHF. The CDR3 region has the DNA TGCGCCAGCAGCCCCGGCAGGGGAAGTTCACCCCTCCACTTT.